A selection of T cell receptor beta chains follows, all from one sample in a study of regulatory T cells in long-lasting Graves disease. MiXCR, run by TCRdb on the multiplex PCR reads, gives a single entry per CDR3 protein. Altogether about 440,000 distinct CDR3 sequences are present, about 16% being singletons, with the ten largest covering 20% to 25%. This sample also belongs to another study, concerning T cells in Graves' hyperthyroidism and ophthalmopathy.

The sequences come from peripheral blood mononuclear cells (PBMCs), collected at new diagnosis, from a patient treated with antithyroid drugs. The receptor set was obtained from a woman younger than 35 with Graves disease. The CDR3 runs from the conserved cysteine through the conserved F or W. The order of the fields is clone size, J gene, V gene, CDR3 protein. The size of a clone is reported for some rows only, either as once, few or many, or as a class for expanded clones.

clone size: NA; J gene: TRBJ2-1; V gene: TRBV7-9; CDR3 protein: CASSLTAVSYNEQFF
clone size: NA; J gene: TRBJ1-3; V gene: TRBV30; CDR3 protein: CAWKENTIYF
clone size: many; J gene: TRBJ2-5; V gene: TRBV5-1; CDR3 protein: CASSVLPFQETQYF
clone size: few; J gene: TRBJ2-7; V gene: TRBV29-1; CDR3 protein: CSVGASIYEQYF
clone size: many; J gene: TRBJ1-5; V gene: TRBV15; CDR3 protein: CATSREGVGQPQHF
clone size: many; J gene: TRBJ2-7; V gene: TRBV19; CDR3 protein: CASSKDGTSAYEQYF
clone size: NA; J gene: TRBJ1-4; V gene: TRBV7-2; CDR3 protein: CASSLDGTGGLRKEKLFF
clone size: many; J gene: TRBJ1-6; V gene: TRBV7-2; CDR3 protein: CASSLGNGAVRNSPLHF
clone size: NA; J gene: TRBJ2-2; V gene: TRBV4-1; CDR3 protein: CASRKNLGQGATGELFF
clone size: many; J gene: TRBJ1-5; V gene: TRBV15; CDR3 protein: CATSSALGRNQPQHF
clone size: NA; J gene: TRBJ1-1; V gene: TRBV7-2; CDR3 protein: CASSPEGLNTEAFF
clone size: many; J gene: TRBJ2-7; V gene: TRBV11-2; CDR3 protein: CASSSGTGIWQYF
clone size: few; J gene: TRBJ1-2; V gene: TRBV7-9; CDR3 protein: CASSPRQGNGYTF
clone size: NA; J gene: TRBJ1-6; V gene: TRBV28; CDR3 protein: CASSFGQGGNSPLHF
clone size: few; J gene: TRBJ2-7; V gene: TRBV7-2; CDR3 protein: CASSLGQATYEQYF
clone size: many; J gene: TRBJ1-5; V gene: TRBV7-2; CDR3 protein: CASRRGGGVNQPQHF
clone size: NA; J gene: TRBJ1-1; V gene: TRBV18; CDR3 protein: CASSPLNGGNTEAFF
clone size: NA; J gene: TRBJ2-7; V gene: TRBV7-9; CDR3 protein: CASSPRASSYEQYF